Listed here are 21 T cell receptor beta chains from one sample, sequenced in a study of OX40 agonist ivuxolimab in advanced cancers. The assay was immunoSEQ multiplex PCR, and TCRdb's table has in-frame clones only and misses some. The sample has around 20,000 clones; around 77% are singletons. The sample in question was CD4+ or CD8+ T cells sorted from blood, obtained in a trial of the OX40 agonist ivuxolimab. These receptor sequences come from an adult with an advanced solid tumor such as melanoma, head and neck, liver or kidney cancer.

The genes are TRBV7-2 and TRBJ2-3, with TRBD1 identical over 8 bases. Trimming cost V 1 base and J 3 bases; bases outside gene matches: 6. Germline V gene sequence: CDR1 SGHTA, CDR2 FQGNSA. The CDR3 sequence is 16 residues long. In nucleotides, the CDR3 is TGTGCCAGCAGCTTAGAGGGCAGGGGGCGAACAGATACGCAGTATTTT. Amino acids: CASSLEGRGRTDTQYF.

This clone turned up a few times. The rearrangement links TRBV4-3 to TRBJ2-3, with TRBD2 matching 10 bases. The CDR3 has 18 amino acids. Trimming removed 0 bases from V and 6 bases from J; junction bases left unmatched: 12. From germline, CDR1 is LGHNA and CDR2 YSLEER. The CDR3 protein is CASSQDPGLAGEGDTQYF. The CDR3 DNA sequence: TGCGCCAGCAGCCAAGATCCCGGGCTAGCGGGGGAGGGGGATACGCAGTATTTT.

The chain links TRBV25-1 to TRBJ2-5, with TRBD1 matching over 7 bases. The V and J ends lost 4 bases and 5 bases, in that order; junction bases with no gene match: 10. The CDR3 spans 15 residues. The germline V gene has CDR1 MGHDK and CDR2 SYGVNS. CDR3 DNA sequence: TGTGCCAGCAGTGTATGGAGCGACAGGGAGGAGACCCAGTACTTC. Translating gives CASSVWSDREETQYF. Complete variable domain (other parts from reference TRBV25-1 and TRBJ2-5): EADIYQTPRYLVIGTGKKITLECSQTMGHDKMYWYQQDPGMELHLIHYSYGVNSTEKGDLSSESTVSRIRTEHFPLTLESARPSHTSQYLCASSVWSDREETQYFGPGTRLLVL.

This clone was picked up a small number of times. J is TRBJ2-1 and V is TRBV5-6; weak D call: TRBD2 (5 bases). With 2 bases removed from V and 10 bases from J, the gap between germline ends came to 7 bases. Germline V lookup: CDR1 SGHDT, CDR2 YYEEEE. The CDR3 is made up of 11 amino acids. CDR3 loop: CASSFGGEQFF. For the CDR3, the DNA is TGTGCCAGCAGCTTCGGCGGGGAGCAGTTCTTC.

The chain's CDR3 is CASSSPRSEQFF. CDR3 nucleotides: TGCGCCAGCAGCTCACCCCGTTCGGAGCAGTTCTTC. The chain couples TRBV5-1 to TRBJ2-1; D uncertain. The CDR3 extends over 12 amino acids. V was shortened by 3 bases and J by 10 bases, with 11 bases between the two germline ends. Germline lookup yields CDR1 SGHRS and CDR2 YFSETQ.

This clone was detected once. V is TRBV9 and J is TRBJ2-2; D not certain. V was clipped by 5 bases and J by 2 bases, with 7 bases between them. The CDR3 has 13 amino acids. The germline gives CDR1 SGDLS, CDR2 YYNGEE. The CDR3: CASRAGNTGELFF. The CDR3 DNA reads as TGTGCCAGCAGAGCTGGTAACACCGGGGAGCTGTTTTTT.

The rearrangement links TRBV5-4 to TRBJ2-5; 8 nucleotides line up with TRBD2. Germline CDR1 and CDR2: SGHNT and YYREEE (reference sequence). The V gene end was trimmed by 5 bases and the J gene end by 3 bases; junction bases not matched to a gene: 0. The CDR3 is 12 residues long. The CDR3 sequence is CASRRGEETQYF. The CDR3 DNA follows: TGTGCCAGCAGGCGGGGGGAAGAGACCCAGTACTTC.

The rearrangement joins TRBV6-5 to TRBJ2-3, with 9 bases identical to TRBD1. CDR3 size: 14 residues. Losses at the gene ends were 11 bases for V and 2 bases for J; bases not matched to a gene: 8. Germline-derived CDR1 and CDR2 are MNHEY and SVGAGI. CDR3 DNA: TGTGCCGCCGCCGGGACAGGGCACACAGATACGCAGTATTTT. Its translation is CAAAGTGHTDTQYF.

This chain links TRBV7-9 with TRBJ1-2, with 7 bases that match TRBD1. The CDR3 loop spans 12 amino acids. CDR1 is SEHNR and CDR2 is FQNEAQ in the germline V gene (reference sequence). With 3 bases clipped from V and 8 bases from J, the junction kept 3 bases outside the gene matches. The CDR3 coding sequence is TGTGCCAGCAGCTTGTACAGGGGAGGCTACACCTTC. Residues: CASSLYRGGYTF.

This clone has a single count. The chain joins TRBV4-2 to TRBJ2-7, with D perhaps matching TRBD2 (5 bases). Between the trimmed V and J ends, which lost 0 bases and 7 bases, there was a span of 10 bases. The germline V gene has CDR1 LGHNA and CDR2 YNFKEQ. The CDR3 has 13 residues. The CDR3 DNA follows: TGTGCCAGCAGCCAAGATCTGGGGAGTGAGCAGTACTTC. Protein product: CASSQDLGSEQYF.

This rearrangement joins TRBV5-6 to TRBJ2-1, with 9 bases lining up with TRBD1. The CDR3 extends over 15 amino acids. Unmatched junction bases numbered 6, after V lost 1 base and J lost 7 bases. Germline V gene lookup returns CDR1 SGHDT and CDR2 YYEEEE. CDR3 amino acids: CASSLRLDRGNEQFF. The CDR3 DNA reads TGTGCCAGCAGCTTGAGGTTGGACAGGGGTAATGAGCAGTTCTTC. The complete variable domain, with remaining parts taken from reference TRBV5-6 and TRBJ2-1, reads DAGVTQSPTHLIKTRGQQVTLRCSPKSGHDTVSWYQQALGQGPQFIFQYYEEEERQRGNFPDRFSGHQFPNYSSELNVNALLLGDSALYLCASSLRLDRGNEQFFGPGTRLTVL.

Comment on this clone: This sequence may be a read error, since a much larger clone differs from it by one base. The sample contains more than one DNA sequence encoding this CDR3. This chain links TRBV19 with TRBJ1-5; D remains unclear. Germline CDR1 LNHDA, CDR2 SQIVND (reference sequence). The CDR3 is made up of 13 amino acids. V was cut by 1 base and J by 6 bases, with 7 bases left in between. The CDR3 DNA reads TGTGCCAGTAGTATAGGAGTCAGTCAGCCCCAGCATTTT. Its translation: CASSIGVSQPQHF.

The chain recombines TRBV5-5 with TRBJ2-1; the match to TRBD2 covers 7 bases. The CDR3 covers 15 residues. V dropped 0 bases and J dropped 16; count of bases not matched to a gene: 16. From germline, CDR1 is SGHKS and CDR2 YYEKEE (reference sequence). CDR3 bases: TGTGCCAGCAGCTTGGGGGTGTCAAGCGGGGCAACAAGTTTCTTC. Translated: CASSLGVSSGATSFF. The variable domain in full, with the rest retrieved from reference TRBV5-5 and TRBJ2-1, is DAGVTQSPTHLIKTRGQQVTLRCSPISGHKSVSWYQQVLGQGPQFIFQYYEKEERGRGNFPDRFSARQFPNYSSELNVNALLLGDSALYLCASSLGVSSGATSFFGPGTRLTVL.

V gene TRBV5-4 combines with J gene TRBJ2-2; D gene uncertain. The CDR3 contains 14 residues. Germline V gene sequence: CDR1 SGHNT, CDR2 YYREEE (reference sequence). The ends were cut back, 3 bases at V and 1 base at J, with 7 bases in the middle. The CDR3 DNA is TGTGCCAGCAGCTCAGACTTGAACACCGGGGAGCTGTTTTTT. Amino acids: CASSSDLNTGELFF.

The chain combines TRBV7-6 with TRBJ2-1; TRBD1 might be the D (5 bases). V was shortened by 7 bases and J by 6 bases, with 28 bases between the two germline ends. This CDR3 has 18 amino acids. Germline CDR1 reads SGHVS; CDR2 reads FNYEAQ. CDR3 protein: CASTKLLTRAGFGNEQFF. The CDR3 nucleotides read TGTGCCAGCACCAAACTCTTAACCCGGGCAGGGTTCGGCAATGAGCAGTTCTTC.

This chain uses TRBV27 with TRBJ2-7; either TRBD1 or TRBD2 may supply D (5 bases each). Looked up from germline, CDR1 is MNHEY and CDR2 is SMNVEV (reference sequence). Trimming left V 2 bases short and J 4 bases short, with 15 bases between. The CDR3 has 15 amino acids. The CDR3 bases are TGTGCCAGCAGTTTAAGCTTGGGACGGACGTACGAGCAGTACTTC. Its translation is CASSLSLGRTYEQYF.

This chain connects TRBV5-6 to TRBJ2-7; 8 bases fit TRBD1. Germline values: CDR1 SGHDT, CDR2 YYEEEE. The junction had 8 bases not matched to a gene; V was cut back by 6 bases and J by 0 bases. There are 15 residues in the CDR3. As DNA, the CDR3 is TGTGCCAGCACCGGGGGACAGGACCTCTCCTACGAGCAGTACTTC. This encodes CASTGGQDLSYEQYF.

The chain combines TRBV19 with TRBJ2-3; a possible D gene is TRBD1 (5 bases). The CDR3 consists of 16 residues. Germline V gene sequence: CDR1 LNHDA, CDR2 SQIVND (reference sequence). Trimming pared 1 base from V and 2 bases from J, leaving 13 bases between. The CDR3, as DNA: TGTGCCAGTAGTATAGGTGGGGCCCTGAACACAGATACGCAGTATTTT. Its protein product is CASSIGGALNTDTQYF.

The V call is TRBV6-5, the J call TRBJ1-2, with D unresolved. CDR3 size: 13 residues. V was trimmed by 0 bases and J by 6 bases, leaving 8 bases between them. The V gene's germline CDR1 is MNHEY and CDR2 SVGAGI. The CDR3 DNA is TGTGCCAGCAGTTACTCGGCCAAGGATGGCTACACCTTC. Residues: CASSYSAKDGYTF.

The rearrangement joins TRBV9 to TRBJ2-1, with TRBD2 matching 12 bases. The V and J ends lost 2 bases and 9 bases, in that order; junction bases with no gene match: 9. CDR1 is SGDLS and CDR2 is YYNGEE in the germline V gene. The CDR3 is made up of 16 amino acids. The CDR3 region is CASSVSSGGAPGEQFF. The DNA for the CDR3 is TGTGCCAGCAGCGTTTCTAGCGGGGGGGCCCCTGGTGAGCAGTTCTTC.

The genes are TRBV2 and TRBJ2-7; D gene uncertain. The CDR3 is made up of 11 amino acids. Germline CDR1 and CDR2: SNHLY and FYNNEI. V was clipped by 2 bases and J by 5 bases, with 4 bases between them. The chain's CDR3 is CASSEIDEQYF. Here the CDR3 DNA reads TGTGCCAGCAGTGAAATTGACGAGCAGTACTTC.